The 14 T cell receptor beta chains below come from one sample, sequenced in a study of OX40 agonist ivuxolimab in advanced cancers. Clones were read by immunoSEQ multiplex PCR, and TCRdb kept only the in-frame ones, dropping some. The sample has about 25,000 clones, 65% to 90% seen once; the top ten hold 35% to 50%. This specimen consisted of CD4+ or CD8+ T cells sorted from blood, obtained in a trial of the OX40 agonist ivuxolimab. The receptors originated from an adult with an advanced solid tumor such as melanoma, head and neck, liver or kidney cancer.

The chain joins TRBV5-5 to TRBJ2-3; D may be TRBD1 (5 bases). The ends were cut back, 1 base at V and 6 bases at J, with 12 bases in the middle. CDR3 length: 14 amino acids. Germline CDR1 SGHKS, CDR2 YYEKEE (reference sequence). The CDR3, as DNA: TGTGCCAGCAGCTTGTTTTCGTACAGGGATACGCAGTATTTT. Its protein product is CASSLFSYRDTQYF.

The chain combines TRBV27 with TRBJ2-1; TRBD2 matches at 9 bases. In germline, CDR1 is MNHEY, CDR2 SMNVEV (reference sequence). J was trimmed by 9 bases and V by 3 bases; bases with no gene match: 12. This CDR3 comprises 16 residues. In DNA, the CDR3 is TGTGCCAGCAGTTTGGTGACTAGCGGAGTCATAGGTGAGCAGTTCTTC. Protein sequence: CASSLVTSGVIGEQFF.

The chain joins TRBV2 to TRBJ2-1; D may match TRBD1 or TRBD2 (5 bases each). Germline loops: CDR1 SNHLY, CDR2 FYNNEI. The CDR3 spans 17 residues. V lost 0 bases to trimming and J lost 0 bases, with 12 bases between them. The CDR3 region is CASSEAGAVGSYNEQFF. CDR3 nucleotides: TGTGCCAGCAGTGAAGCCGGGGCGGTGGGCTCCTACAATGAGCAGTTCTTC.

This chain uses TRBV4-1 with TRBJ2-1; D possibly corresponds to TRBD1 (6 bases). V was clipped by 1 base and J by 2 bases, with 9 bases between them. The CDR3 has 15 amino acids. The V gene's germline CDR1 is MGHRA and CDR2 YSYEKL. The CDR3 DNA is TGCGCCAGCAGCCAAGTAACAGGGCCCTACAATGAGCAGTTCTTC. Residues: CASSQVTGPYNEQFF.

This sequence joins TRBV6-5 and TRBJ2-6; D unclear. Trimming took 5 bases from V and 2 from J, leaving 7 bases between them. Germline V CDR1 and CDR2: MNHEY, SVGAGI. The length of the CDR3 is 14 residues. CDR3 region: CASSEGAGANVLTF. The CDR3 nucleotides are TGTGCCAGCAGTGAAGGAGCTGGGGCCAACGTCCTGACTTTC.

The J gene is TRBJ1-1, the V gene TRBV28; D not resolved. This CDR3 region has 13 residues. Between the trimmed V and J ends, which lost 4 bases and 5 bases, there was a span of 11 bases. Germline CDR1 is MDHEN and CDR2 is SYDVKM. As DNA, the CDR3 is TGTGCCAGCAGTTCCAAGGGTAGGACTGAAGCTTTCTTT. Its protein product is CASSSKGRTEAFF. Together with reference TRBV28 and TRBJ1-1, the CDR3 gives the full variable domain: DVKVTQSSRYLVKRTGEKVFLECVQDMDHENMFWYRQDPGLGLRLIYFSYDVKMKEKGDIPEGYSVSREKKERFSLILESASTNQTSMYLCASSSKGRTEAFFGQGTRLTVV.

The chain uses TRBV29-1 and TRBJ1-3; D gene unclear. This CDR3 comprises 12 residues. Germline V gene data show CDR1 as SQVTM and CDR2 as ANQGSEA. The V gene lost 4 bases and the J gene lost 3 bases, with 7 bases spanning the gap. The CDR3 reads CSVGADGNTIYF. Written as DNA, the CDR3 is TGCAGCGTTGGGGCAGATGGAAACACCATATATTTT. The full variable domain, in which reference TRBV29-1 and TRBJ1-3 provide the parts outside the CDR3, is SAVISQKPSRDICQRGTSLTIQCQVDSQVTMMFWYRQQPGQSLTLIATANQGSEATYESGFVIDKFPISRPNLTFSTLTVSNMSPEDSSIYLCSVGADGNTIYFGEGSWLTVV.

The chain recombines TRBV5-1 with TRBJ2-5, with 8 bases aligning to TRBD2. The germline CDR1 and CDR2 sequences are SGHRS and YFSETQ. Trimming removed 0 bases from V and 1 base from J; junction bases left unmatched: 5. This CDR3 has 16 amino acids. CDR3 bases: TGCGCCAGCAGCTTGGCGTGGCGGGGGGCCCAAGAGACCCAGTACTTC. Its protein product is CASSLAWRGAQETQYF.

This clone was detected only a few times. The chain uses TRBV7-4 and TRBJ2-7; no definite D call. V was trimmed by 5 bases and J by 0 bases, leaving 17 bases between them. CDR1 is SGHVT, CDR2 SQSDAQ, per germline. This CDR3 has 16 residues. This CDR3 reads CASSRSGGPTSYEQYF. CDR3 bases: TGTGCCAGCAGCCGGTCCGGTGGCCCCACCTCCTACGAGCAGTACTTC.

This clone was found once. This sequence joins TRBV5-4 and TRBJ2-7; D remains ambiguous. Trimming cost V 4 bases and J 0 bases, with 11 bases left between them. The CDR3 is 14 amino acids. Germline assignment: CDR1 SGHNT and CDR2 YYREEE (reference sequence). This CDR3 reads CASSLVSGSYEQYF. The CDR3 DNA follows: TGTGCCAGCAGCCTCGTTTCAGGCTCCTACGAGCAGTACTTC.

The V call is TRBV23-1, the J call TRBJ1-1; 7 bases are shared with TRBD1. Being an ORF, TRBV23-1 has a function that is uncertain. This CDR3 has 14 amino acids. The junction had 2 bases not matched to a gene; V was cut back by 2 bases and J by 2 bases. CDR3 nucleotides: TGCGCCAGCAGTCAAACAGGGGACAACACTGAAGCTTTCTTT. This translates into CASSQTGDNTEAFF.

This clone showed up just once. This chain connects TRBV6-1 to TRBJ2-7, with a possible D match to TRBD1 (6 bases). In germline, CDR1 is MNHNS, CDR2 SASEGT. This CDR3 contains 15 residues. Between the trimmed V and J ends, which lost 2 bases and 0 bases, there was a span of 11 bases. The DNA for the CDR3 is TGTGCCAGCAGTGAAACCCGACAGGCCTCCTACGAGCAGTACTTC. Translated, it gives CASSETRQASYEQYF.

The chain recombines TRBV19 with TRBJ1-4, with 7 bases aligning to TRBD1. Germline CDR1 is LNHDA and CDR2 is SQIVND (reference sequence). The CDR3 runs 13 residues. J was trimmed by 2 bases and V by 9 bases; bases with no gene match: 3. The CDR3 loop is CASSGQTNEKLFF. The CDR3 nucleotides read TGTGCCAGCTCGGGACAGACTAATGAAAAACTGTTTTTT. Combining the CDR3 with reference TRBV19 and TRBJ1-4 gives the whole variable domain DGGITQSPKYLFRKEGQNVTLSCEQNLNHDAMYWYRQDPGQGLRLIYYSQIVNDFQKGDIAEGYSVSREKKESFPLTVTSAQKNPTAFYLCASSGQTNEKLFFGSGTQLSVL.

CDR3 protein: CASSYSGFASSYEQYF. DNA of the CDR3: TGTGCCAGCAGTTACTCCGGGTTCGCGTCCTCCTACGAGCAGTACTTC. The chain combines TRBV6-5 with TRBJ2-7; D call uncertain. CDR1 is MNHEY and CDR2 is SVGAGI in the germline V gene. V was cut by 0 bases and J by 0 bases, with 12 bases left in between. The CDR3 contains 16 residues.